The 29 T cell receptor beta chains reported below all come from one sample, sequenced in a study of blood T cells in healthy people across ages. The second PCR ran roughly 6 to 11 cycles with a sample-barcoded 5' primer and J-beta primers. Via MiXCR, TCRdb re-called the 5' RACE reads, giving one row per CDR3 protein. The table shows more than 1,400,000 distinct CDR3 sequences, with 42% occurring only once. Sequenced material: blood. Receptors originate from a woman younger than 35 in good health.

The CDR3 here is CSVPLMDRNEQFF. Written as DNA, the CDR3 is TGCAGTGTCCCACTCATGGACCGTAATGAGCAGTTCTTC. This sequence joins TRBV20-1 and TRBJ2-1; D is unresolved. Trimming pared 7 bases from V and 7 bases from J, leaving 17 bases between. This CDR3 region has 13 residues. CDR1 and CDR2 from the germline V gene are DFQATT and SNEGSKA (reference sequence).

The chain is built from TRBV5-1 and TRBJ2-1; TRBD2 agrees at 7 bases. The DNA end lines up better with TRBJ2-7; the J call may be wrong. The CDR3 loop spans 15 amino acids. Germline assignment: CDR1 SGHRS and CDR2 YFSETQ. In DNA, the CDR3 is TGCGCCAGCAGCTCGGGACTAACATCCTACAATGAGCAGTACTTC. This sequence encodes CASSSGLTSYNEQYF.

Remarks on this clonotype: Possible read error: a much larger clone is one base away. The V and J genes are TRBV7-2 and TRBJ2-7, with TRBD2 matching over 10 bases. V shed 3 bases, J shed 7 bases, and the junction held 9 bases outside the gene matches. Germline V gene sequence: CDR1 SGHTA, CDR2 FQGNSA. This CDR3 region has 15 residues. The CDR3 DNA reads TGTGCCAGCAGCTTGAGCGGGGGGGGCCACAATGAGCAGTACTTC. This encodes CASSLSGGGHNEQYF.

This clonotype was seen more than once but under ten times. The chain recombines TRBV6-5 with TRBJ2-7, with TRBD2 as a possible D gene (5 bases). There are 15 residues in the CDR3. Germline V lookup: CDR1 MNHEY, CDR2 SVGAGI. Trimming removed 2 bases from V and 7 bases from J, with 18 bases in between. For the CDR3, the DNA is TGTGCCAGCAGTTACAGCTCCCCCGGACTCTTTGAGCAGTACTTC. The encoded protein is CASSYSSPGLFEQYF.

This clonotype showed up just a few times. V and J are TRBV12-3 or TRBV12-4 and TRBJ1-4, with 9 bases identical to TRBD1. Trimming at V came to 6 bases and at J to 12 bases, leaving 5 bases not matched to a gene. This CDR3 has 12 amino acids. The CDR3 region has the DNA TGTGCCAGCAGCCTCGACAGGGGGGAACTGTTTTTT. Protein: CASSLDRGELFF.

Details on this clonotype: Germline is not matched at one junction end, which may reflect a read error. The genes are TRBV9 and TRBJ1-1; no clear D. Germline values: CDR1 SGDLS, CDR2 YYNGEE. The CDR3 is 15 residues long. CDR3 sequence reads: CTSSVGSGLNTEAFF. Written as DNA, the CDR3 is TGTACCAGCAGCGTAGGGTCTGGGTTGAACACTGAAGCTTTCTTT.

This clonotype has a handful of counts. DNA for the CDR3: TGTGCCAGCAGTGTGTTGGACAATGAGCAGTACTTC. Amino acid sequence: CASSVLDNEQYF. The rearrangement links TRBV6-1 to TRBJ2-5, with D perhaps matching TRBD1 (5 bases). The V end lost 4 bases, the J end lost 11 bases, and 14 bases lay between the germline ends. Germline CDR1 is MNHNS and CDR2 is SASEGT. This CDR3 spans 12 amino acids.

This chain connects TRBV29-1 to TRBJ2-1; either TRBD1 or TRBD2 may fit D (6 bases each). The CDR3 is 13 residues long. Trimming removed 6 bases from V and 7 bases from J, with 16 bases in between. From germline, CDR1 is SQVTM and CDR2 ANQGSEA. CDR3 nucleotide sequence: TGCAGCGTGGCAGAAGGGGGGCGGAATGAGCAGTTCTTC. Translated: CSVAEGGRNEQFF.

CDR3: CASSLIEMYEQYF. CDR3 DNA sequence: TGTGCCAGCAGTTTAATCGAAATGTACGAGCAGTACTTC. This chain links TRBV12-3 or TRBV12-4 with TRBJ2-7, with no clear D. This CDR3 contains 13 residues. V shed 2 bases and J shed 4 bases, with 9 bases lying between them.

Details on this clonotype: One end of the junction fails to match germline, which may point to a read error. The CDR3 reads CAGSSGTSGYNEQFF. The CDR3 coding sequence is TGCGCCGGCAGCTCCGGGACTAGCGGCTACAATGAGCAGTTCTTC. The rearrangement uses TRBV5-1 and TRBJ2-1, with 11 bases aligning to TRBD2. The CDR3 loop spans 15 amino acids. Germline loops: CDR1 SGHRS, CDR2 YFSETQ.

In DNA, the CDR3 is TGTGCCAGCAGCCAACAAGCAACAGCCACAGATACGCAGTATTTT. This codes for CASSQQATATDTQYF. This chain uses TRBV4-2 with TRBJ2-3, with D uncertain. The CDR3 has 15 amino acids. Germline V gene data show CDR1 as LGHNA and CDR2 as YNFKEQ. V lost 2 bases and J lost 2, with 11 bases in between.

The chain has TRBV3-1 and TRBJ2-3; D may be TRBD1 (5 bases). V was clipped by 6 bases and J by 4 bases, with 11 bases between them. The CDR3 runs 13 residues. In germline, CDR1 is LGHDT, CDR2 YNNKEL (reference sequence). CDR3 loop: CASRPRGADTQYF. As DNA, the CDR3 is TGTGCCAGCAGACCAAGGGGCGCAGATACGCAGTATTTT.

The genes are TRBV2 and TRBJ2-7; the match to TRBD2 covers 13 bases. Unmatched junction bases numbered 5, after V lost 8 bases and J lost 4 bases. Per germline, CDR1 SNHLY and CDR2 FYNNEI. The CDR3 extends over 14 amino acids. CDR3 region: CASGTSGRVYEQYF. The CDR3 nucleotides read TGTGCCAGCGGCACTAGCGGGAGGGTTTACGAGCAGTACTTC.

V gene TRBV27 combines with J gene TRBJ2-1; D remains ambiguous. The ends were cut back, 4 bases at V and 4 bases at J, with 8 bases in the middle. In germline, CDR1 is MNHEY, CDR2 SMNVEV (reference sequence). This CDR3 region has 13 residues. CDR3 sequence reads: CASSSLDYNEQFF. In DNA, the CDR3 is TGTGCCAGCAGTTCTCTAGATTACAATGAGCAGTTCTTC.

The J gene is TRBJ2-2, the V gene TRBV2; D may be TRBD1 (6 bases). Looked up from germline, CDR1 is SNHLY and CDR2 is FYNNEI. The V end was cut by 6 bases, the J end by 2 bases, with 13 bases between. CDR3 length: 15 amino acids. The CDR3 loop is CASRRQELNTGELFF. Here the CDR3 DNA reads TGTGCCAGCAGGCGACAGGAACTAAACACCGGGGAGCTGTTTTTT.

V and J are TRBV28 and TRBJ2-4; perhaps TRBD2 as D (5 bases). The J call may be incorrect, as the DNA end agrees better with TRBJ2-7. The germline V gene has CDR1 MDHEN and CDR2 SYDVKM. The CDR3 is 15 amino acids. In DNA form, the CDR3 reads TGTGCCAGCAGTTTATCCCGGACTGGAATCCACGAGCAGTACTTC. This translates into CASSLSRTGIHEQYF.

This clonotype has only a few counts. This chain uses TRBV7-8 with TRBJ2-3; D uncertain. CDR3 length: 14 residues. V was shortened by 0 bases and J by 5 bases, with 9 bases between the two germline ends. Germline CDR1 is SGHVS and CDR2 is FQNEAQ. This CDR3 reads CASSLAPPEDTQYF. The DNA for the CDR3 is TGTGCCAGCAGCTTAGCCCCCCCAGAAGATACGCAGTATTTT. Full variable domain (missing parts from reference TRBV7-8 and TRBJ2-3): GAGVSQSPRYKVAKRGQDVALRCDPISGHVSLFWYQQALGQGPEFLTYFQNEAQLDKSGLPSDRFFAERPEGSVSTLKIQRTQQEDSAVYLCASSLAPPEDTQYFGPGTRLTVL.

This clonotype occurred a few times. This sequence joins TRBV24-1 and TRBJ2-7, with D possibly matching TRBD1 (6 bases). CDR1 is KGHDR and CDR2 is SFDVKD in the germline V gene. V was cut by 5 bases and J by 2 bases, with 15 bases left in between. The CDR3 length is 15 residues. The CDR3 protein is CATSASGAGTYEQYF. In DNA form, the CDR3 reads TGTGCCACCAGTGCCTCAGGGGCAGGGACCTACGAGCAGTACTTC.

This rearrangement joins TRBV10-3 to TRBJ2-7; 10 bases fit TRBD2. Trimming cost V 4 bases and J 4 bases; bases outside gene matches: 4. The germline CDR1 and CDR2 sequences are ENHRY and SYGVKD. The CDR3 is made up of 14 amino acids. CDR3 DNA sequence: TGTGCCATCAGTGCTACTAGCGGGGCTTACGAGCAGTACTTC. The encoded protein is CAISATSGAYEQYF.

The V call is TRBV5-1, the J call TRBJ1-5, with 11 bases matching TRBD1. This CDR3 spans 16 amino acids. With V trimmed by 8 bases and J by 0 bases, 7 bases remained unmatched. Germline CDR1 and CDR2: SGHRS and YFSETQ. CDR3 sequence reads: CARRTGGEYSNQPQHF. In DNA, the CDR3 is TGCGCCAGAAGGACAGGGGGCGAGTATAGCAATCAGCCCCAGCATTTT.

The V and J genes are TRBV20-1 and TRBJ2-5; perhaps TRBD1 as D (6 bases). Trimming removed 8 bases at V and 8 bases at J, with 21 bases between. Germline assignment: CDR1 DFQATT and CDR2 SNEGSKA (reference sequence). The CDR3 has 13 amino acids. In nucleotides, the CDR3 is TGCAGTCATAGAGGGGGTTCTTTGGATACCCAGTACTTC. Its translation: CSHRGGSLDTQYF.

This clonotype showed up just a few times. V gene TRBV20-1 combines with J gene TRBJ2-1; 8 nucleotides align to TRBD2. The CDR3 runs 13 residues. Germline V gene data show CDR1 as DFQATT and CDR2 as SNEGSKA (reference sequence). With 7 bases clipped from V and 5 bases from J, the junction kept 7 bases outside the gene matches. CDR3 loop: CSVMASGHNEQFF. The CDR3, as DNA: TGCAGTGTAATGGCTAGCGGGCACAATGAGCAGTTCTTC.

The sample holds a few counts of this clonotype. This chain connects TRBV27 to TRBJ2-1, with TRBD2 matching 11 bases. Germline V gene lookup returns CDR1 MNHEY and CDR2 SMNVEV (reference sequence). The J segment lost 7 bases and the V segment lost 4 bases, leaving 9 bases of the junction unmatched. The CDR3 covers 16 residues. The CDR3, as DNA: TGTGCCAGCAGTTCCGTTAGCGGGAGGGCCGGAAATGAGCAGTTCTTC. Translation: CASSSVSGRAGNEQFF.

The J gene is TRBJ1-6, the V gene TRBV28; 7 bases align to TRBD1. Germline-derived CDR1 and CDR2 are MDHEN and SYDVKM. The ends lost 7 bases at V and 9 bases at J; junction bases unmatched: 6. This CDR3 region has 13 residues. DNA of the CDR3: TGTGCCAGCAAAGGGGCAGGGGGTTCACCCCTCCACTTT. Translating gives CASKGAGGSPLHF.

This clonotype was seen a handful of times. This sequence joins TRBV5-1 and TRBJ2-4; D is tentatively TRBD1 or TRBD2 (5 bases each). The CDR3 totals 16 residues. Germline-derived CDR1 and CDR2 are SGHRS and YFSETQ. V was cut by 0 bases and J by 3 bases, with 13 bases left in between. The CDR3 DNA follows: TGCGCCAGCAGCTTGGAGGGGAGTATCGTCAAAAACATTCAGTACTTC. Its protein product is CASSLEGSIVKNIQYF.

The chain combines TRBV12-3 or TRBV12-4 with TRBJ1-2, with D unclear. The CDR3 runs to 17 residues. V dropped 0 bases and J dropped 1 base, with 15 bases sitting between them. The CDR3 region is CASSLAPVSLFNYGYTF. The CDR3 coding sequence is TGTGCCAGCAGTTTAGCCCCGGTCAGCCTTTTTAACTATGGCTACACCTTC.

Comments on this clonotype: The junction and the germline gene differ at one end; a read error may be behind it. The CDR3 DNA reads as TGTGCCATCAGTGAAAAGGAACAGTCTTACACTGAGCAGTTCTTC. It translates to CAISEKEQSYTEQFF. The chain links TRBV10-3 to TRBJ2-1; D unresolved. This CDR3 is built from 15 residues. The germline CDR1 and CDR2 sequences are ENHRY and SYGVKD.

This rearrangement joins TRBV27 to TRBJ2-1, with TRBD1 matching 9 bases. This CDR3 is built from 17 residues. Germline values: CDR1 MNHEY, CDR2 SMNVEV (reference sequence). Trimming at V came to 6 bases and at J to 5 bases, leaving 14 bases not matched to a gene. CDR3 residues: CASSPGTGYNFNNEQFF. In nucleotides, the CDR3 is TGTGCCAGCAGCCCCGGGACAGGGTATAATTTTAACAATGAGCAGTTCTTC.

The chain uses TRBV6-2 or TRBV6-3 and TRBJ2-4, with a possible D match to TRBD1 (6 bases). CDR3 length equals 13 residues. CDR1 and CDR2 (germline): MNHEY, SVGEGT. With 2 bases removed from V and 13 bases from J, the gap between germline ends came to 15 bases. The chain's CDR3 is CASSYGGPQEQYF. CDR3 nucleotide sequence: TGTGCCAGCAGTTACGGGGGCCCTCAGGAGCAGTACTTC.